This is a list of T cell receptor beta chains from one sample in a study of blood T cell repertoires in COVID-19. Method: immunoSEQ multiplex PCR; TCRdb's copy keeps in-frame clones and lacks some. Of about 370,000 clones in the sample, around 87% were seen once. Sequenced input: peripheral blood. The receptors come from a woman in her 30s with COVID-19, enrolled during active disease. The conserved cysteine and the conserved F or W are not part of the CDR3 here. Each record gives: clone size, CDR3 length, V gene, CDR3 protein. Size values are once, few and many counts, or a class for expanded clones, and some rows have none.

once	13	TRBV5-1	ASSFSSGSTDTQY
NA	11	TRBV30	AWSRDSNQPQH
NA	12	TRBV9	ASSVATNTGELF
NA	14	TRBV25-1	ASSTPGHPFQETQY
NA	10	TRBV28	ASSPGFTEAF
few	12	TRBV6-5	ASMGREPAIEQF
NA	9	TRBV6-2/TRBV6-3	ASSYEAAQF
NA	12	TRBV27	ASSGTSGFNEQF
NA	11	TRBV6-1	ASSEWPPYEQY
NA	11	TRBV2	ASSEDRVDIQY
NA	13	TRBV7-8	ASSHRDTFRTEAF
NA	14	TRBV15	ATSGGDRGIDTEAF
NA	12	TRBV6-2/TRBV6-3	ASSRGSGAAEAF
NA	14	TRBV18	ASSPQGVHSGNTIY
NA	12	TRBV6-2/TRBV6-3	ASNPGQGPREQY
NA	10	TRBV19	ASRRTGDEQY
NA	14	TRBV7-9	ASSLDAGTYTDTQY
few	14	TRBV5-4	ASSLGGTGPSNEQF
NA	15	TRBV3-1/TRBV3-2	ASSQGHRARVSGELF
NA	12	TRBV28	ASSKQGANTEAF
NA	12	TRBV5-4	ASSPGLLNTEAF
NA	10	TRBV7-9	ASSFGTGGYT
NA	17	TRBV9	ASSDPLAGGMTSTDTQY
NA	14	TRBV6-5	ASSYSRGGRGETQY
once	13	TRBV28	ASSSTRELNTEAF